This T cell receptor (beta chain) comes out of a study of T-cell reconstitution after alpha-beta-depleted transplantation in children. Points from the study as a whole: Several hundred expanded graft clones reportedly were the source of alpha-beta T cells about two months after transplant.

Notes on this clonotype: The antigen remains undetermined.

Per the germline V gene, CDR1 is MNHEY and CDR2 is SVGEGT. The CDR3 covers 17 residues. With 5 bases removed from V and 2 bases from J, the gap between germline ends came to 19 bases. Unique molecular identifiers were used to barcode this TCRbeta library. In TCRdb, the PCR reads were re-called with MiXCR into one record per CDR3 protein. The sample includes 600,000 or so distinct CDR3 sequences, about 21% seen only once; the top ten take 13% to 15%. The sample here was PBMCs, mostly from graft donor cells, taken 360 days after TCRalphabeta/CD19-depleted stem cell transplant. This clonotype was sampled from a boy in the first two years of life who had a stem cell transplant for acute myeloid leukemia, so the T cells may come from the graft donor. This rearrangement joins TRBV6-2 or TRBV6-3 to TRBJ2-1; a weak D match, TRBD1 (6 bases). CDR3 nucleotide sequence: TGTGCCAGCAGTCCTCGCCTGGGGGCCTATCCCTACAATGAGCAGTTCTTC. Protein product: CASSPRLGAYPYNEQFF.